This T cell receptor (beta chain) stems from a study of blood T cell repertoires in COVID-19. This table comes from immunoSEQ multiplex PCR, and its TCRdb copy is limited to in-frame clones, with some not included. The sample has fewer than 110,000 clones, roughly 84% seen once. V shed 2 bases and J shed 10 bases, with 6 bases lying between them. Germline V gene sequence: CDR1 SGHAT, CDR2 FQNNGV. The CDR3 covers 12 residues. The genes are TRBV11-2 and TRBJ1-6; D not resolved. The receptor was isolated from a human donor in a cohort sampled during active COVID-19. The specimen was peripheral blood. In DNA form, the CDR3 reads TGTGCCAGCAGCTTACCGGGGTCACCCCTCCACTTT. As protein: CASSLPGSPLHF.